What follows is one TCR beta chain and its context. The CDR3 is 16 amino acids. The data were obtained in a study of blood T cell repertoires in COVID-19. Measured with immunoSEQ multiplex PCR; TCRdb has only the in-frame clones, and not every one. The data show 250,000 to 300,000 clones, 89% seen once. The rearrangement joins TRBV21-1 to TRBJ1-6. TRBV21-1 is given as a pseudogene. The sequencing input was peripheral blood. The clonotype comes from a woman aged 40 to 50 who had recovered from COVID-19. The CDR3 reads CASSETPGFGASPLHF. The CDR3 nucleotides are TGTGCCAGCAGCGAAACACCGGGGTTCGGCGCTTCACCCCTCCACTTT.